This T cell receptor beta chain was retrieved from a study of shared clonotypes between healthy human individuals. For the study at large: Per donor, three plates held CD4 naive cells, three held CD4 memory, two held CD8 naive and one held CD8 memory.

Deletions cut 5 bases from V and 3 bases from J, with 14 bases between. This CDR3 comprises 15 residues. CDR1 and CDR2 (germline): MNHEY, SMNVEV (reference sequence). Selected positively for CCR7 and CD45RO-negative, naive CD8 cells excluded terminally differentiated effector memory CD45RA+ cells. Some clones are missing from TCRdb's copy, which holds only in-frame ones; the method was immunoSEQ multiplex PCR. Found here are approximately 740,000 clones, about 92% of them singletons; the top ten hold nearly 25%. The sequence was collected from a man between 25 and 39 years old in good health. The sample was naive CD8+ T cells sorted from blood. The V call is TRBV27, the J call TRBJ2-1; D might be TRBD1 or TRBD2, each matching 5 bases. In nucleotides, the CDR3 is TGTGCCAGCAGTCCCCGGGGCAGGGACTACAATGAGCAGTTCTTC. Protein: CASSPRGRDYNEQFF.